Below are 19 T cell receptor beta chains sequenced from a single sample in a study of T cell repertoires in cytomegalovirus infection. TCRdb passed the reads through MiXCR, listing each CDR3 protein once. The table shows about 260,000 distinct CDR3 sequences, with roughly 15% occurring only once. The specimen was PBMCs. The receptors here all came from a human donor in good health (CMV status not recorded). Some clones in this sample may be carry-over from other donors' samples.

This clonotype was detected once. The rearrangement uses TRBV4-1 and TRBJ1-6; 9 nucleotides match TRBD1. CDR1 MGHRA and CDR2 YSYEKL come from the germline V gene. Trimming took 1 base from V and 9 from J; bases not matched to a gene: 4. The CDR3 runs to 15 residues. DNA of the CDR3: TGCGCCAGCAGCCAAGGGACAGGGGTGGCTTCACCCCTCCACTTT. Translating it yields CASSQGTGVASPLHF.

The chain has TRBV7-9 and TRBJ2-7; 11 bases match TRBD2. The J segment lost 1 base and the V segment lost 2 bases, leaving 13 bases of the junction unmatched. The CDR3 runs 19 residues. Germline values: CDR1 SEHNR, CDR2 FQNEAQ (reference sequence). CDR3 nucleotides: TGTGCCAGCAGCTTATCAAGGCGGGGGGGACTAGCGGTTTCCTACGAGCAGTACTTC. This codes for CASSLSRRGGLAVSYEQYF.

V usage is TRBV6-2 or TRBV6-3 and J usage is TRBJ1-5; no firm D call. The ends were cut back, 7 bases at V and 7 bases at J, with 11 bases in the middle. The CDR3 is 12 residues long. Germline assignment: CDR1 MNHEY and CDR2 SVGEGT. Here the CDR3 reads CASTVGLQPQHF. In nucleotides, the CDR3 is TGTGCCAGCACCGTAGGGTTGCAGCCCCAGCATTTT.

This rearrangement joins TRBV29-1 to TRBJ1-1, with 7 positions matching TRBD1. There are 12 residues in the CDR3. Germline V gene lookup returns CDR1 SQVTM and CDR2 ANQGSEA. The V segment lost 7 bases and the J segment 5 bases; nucleotides outside the gene matches: 7. DNA for the CDR3: TGCAGCGAGGTACAGGGGAGGACTGAAGCTTTCTTT. Its protein is CSEVQGRTEAFF.

This clonotype was detected many times. This chain connects TRBV7-2 to TRBJ2-7, with D tentatively TRBD1 (6 bases). CDR3 length equals 15 residues. Trimming removed 2 bases at V and 3 bases at J, with 14 bases between. Germline loops: CDR1 SGHTA, CDR2 FQGNSA. The CDR3 reads CASSLIGTQRYEQYF. In DNA, the CDR3 is TGTGCCAGCAGCTTAATAGGGACACAACGCTACGAGCAGTACTTC.

This chain connects TRBV12-3 or TRBV12-4 to TRBJ2-5; TRBD1 is a possible D gene (6 bases). The CDR3 loop spans 15 amino acids. V was pared by 1 base and J by 5 bases, with 14 bases between. CDR3 nucleotides: TGTGCCAGCAGTTTAGAACAGGGAAGTGGGGAGACCCAGTACTTC. It specifies CASSLEQGSGETQYF.

This clonotype was seen ten or more times. The chain couples TRBV27 to TRBJ1-2; no clear D gene. CDR3 length: 9 residues. V was shortened by 6 bases and J by 10 bases, with 6 bases between the two germline ends. CDR1 is MNHEY, CDR2 SMNVEV, per germline (reference sequence). The CDR3 is CASSPIYTF. The CDR3 DNA follows: TGTGCCAGCAGCCCTATCTACACCTTC.

In its sample, this clonotype was seen a few times. The chain employs TRBV7-3 and TRBJ2-3; D unresolved. CDR3 length: 15 amino acids. From germline, CDR1 is SGHTA and CDR2 FQGTGA. Trimming cost V 2 bases and J 2 bases, with 11 bases left between them. CDR3 protein: CASSLQSSYTDTQYF. CDR3 sequence (DNA): TGTGCCAGCAGCTTACAGTCGTCTTACACAGATACGCAGTATTTT.

Many counts were recorded for this clonotype. The chain joins TRBV7-8 to TRBJ2-4; a weak D match, TRBD2 (6 bases). CDR1 and CDR2 (germline): SGHVS, FQNEAQ. The CDR3 runs to 16 residues. V was clipped by 4 bases and J by 0 bases, with 13 bases between them. The CDR3 DNA reads as TGTGCCAGCAGCTCGCCTAGCGACCGAGCCAAAAACATTCAGTACTTC. This sequence encodes CASSSPSDRAKNIQYF.

The chain combines TRBV20-1 with TRBJ2-1, with 8 bases identical to TRBD2. CDR3 size: 13 residues. Germline CDR1 reads DFQATT; CDR2 reads SNEGSKA (reference sequence). Germline trimming cut 2 bases from V and 9 bases from J; bases unmatched to any gene: 6. The CDR3 nucleotides are TGCAGTGCTAGACCGGGACTAGACGGTGAGCAGTTCTTC. Translating it yields CSARPGLDGEQFF.

This chain joins TRBV20-1 and TRBJ1-3; D is ambiguous. The germline V and J ends were trimmed by 3 bases and 1 base, with 4 bases remaining between them. This CDR3 has 12 residues. Germline CDR1 DFQATT, CDR2 SNEGSKA (reference sequence). CDR3 in DNA: TGCAGTGCTAGGCAATCTGGAAACACCATATATTTT. Translated: CSARQSGNTIYF.

This clonotype has at least ten counts. V and J are TRBV28 and TRBJ1-3; TRBD1 might be the D (5 bases). V lost 4 bases, J lost 0 bases, and 13 bases lay in between. The CDR3 runs 16 residues. Germline V lookup: CDR1 MDHEN, CDR2 SYDVKM. The CDR3 region is CASSSWGRDSGNTIYF. The DNA for the CDR3 is TGTGCCAGCAGTTCATGGGGACGGGACTCTGGAAACACCATATATTTT.

This clonotype was seen a few times. The rearrangement uses TRBV12-3 or TRBV12-4 and TRBJ2-7; 11 bases are shared with TRBD2. The CDR3 is 14 amino acids. Unmatched junction bases numbered 6, after V lost 6 bases and J lost 5 bases. In DNA, the CDR3 is TGTGCCAGCAGCACAACTAGCGGGAGCAACGAGCAGTACTTC. Encoded protein: CASSTTSGSNEQYF.

This clonotype was seen only a few times. This chain links TRBV7-2 with TRBJ2-5; no clear D. CDR1 and CDR2 (germline): SGHTA, FQGNSA. This CDR3 region has 12 residues. V shed 5 bases and J shed 5 bases, with 9 bases lying between them. CDR3 bases: TGTGCCAGCAGCCCCGGACGGGAGACCCAGTACTTC. Translated: CASSPGRETQYF.

The chain recombines TRBV6-2 or TRBV6-3 with TRBJ2-4, with TRBD1 matching over 7 bases. Per germline, CDR1 MNHEY and CDR2 SVGEGT. The CDR3 length is 18 residues. The J segment lost 0 bases and the V segment lost 5 bases, leaving 13 bases of the junction unmatched. The CDR3 is CASSQKQGSGIAKNIQYF. Written as DNA, the CDR3 is TGTGCCAGCAGTCAAAAACAGGGGAGCGGAATAGCCAAAAACATTCAGTACTTC.

V gene TRBV29-1 combines with J gene TRBJ2-1; 10 nucleotides align to TRBD2. This CDR3 spans 15 amino acids. The J segment lost 3 bases and the V segment lost 4 bases, leaving 6 bases of the junction unmatched. CDR1 is SQVTM and CDR2 is ANQGSEA in the germline V gene. The CDR3 loop is CSVVASGSNYNEQFF. In nucleotides, the CDR3 is TGCAGCGTTGTGGCTAGCGGGAGTAACTACAATGAGCAGTTCTTC.

This clonotype was observed at least ten times. The V and J genes are TRBV7-6 and TRBJ2-5; D call uncertain. The V and J ends lost 4 bases and 3 bases respectively, with 3 bases between them. The CDR3 is 11 amino acids. Per the germline V gene, CDR1 is SGHVS and CDR2 is FNYEAQ. CDR3 residues: CASSSEETQYF. The CDR3 DNA follows: TGTGCCAGCAGCTCGGAAGAGACCCAGTACTTC.

This chain links TRBV7-9 with TRBJ1-5, with a possible D match to TRBD1 (6 bases). Germline V gene data show CDR1 as SEHNR and CDR2 as FQNEAQ (reference sequence). The CDR3 is 17 amino acids. V was trimmed by 1 base and J by 0 bases, leaving 13 bases between them. The CDR3 spells CASSLELQGYSNQPQHF. The DNA for the CDR3 is TGTGCCAGCAGCTTAGAGTTACAGGGCTATAGCAATCAGCCCCAGCATTTT.

This clonotype occurred a few times. V gene TRBV5-6 combines with J gene TRBJ2-5; 8 nucleotides line up with TRBD1. This CDR3 is 15 amino acids long. V shed 1 base, J shed 4 bases, and the junction held 6 bases outside the gene matches. CDR1 and CDR2 (germline): SGHDT, YYEEEE. The CDR3 DNA reads TGTGCCAGCAGCTTGAACAGGGGGACGGGAGAGACCCAGTACTTC. Protein sequence: CASSLNRGTGETQYF.